This TCR beta chain stems from a study of memory CD4+ T cells and cytomegalovirus serostatus. Study information: Donors were healthy Belgian adults, some 10 CMV seropositive and approximately 25 seronegative.

Concerning this clone itself: As yet, its antigen is unknown.

Study results and limitations: About 40% of the 164 known CMV-associated TCRbeta sequences appeared in CD4+ memory. CMV serostatus prediction reached median AUC about 0.96, or 0.93 with US-trained model.

The sort gate was single viable CD3+CD4+CD8-CD45RO+ cells for memory CD4+ T cells. Positive selection with CD4 microbeads enriched total CD4+ T cells. Sequencing was performed with immunoSEQ multiplex PCR; in TCRdb, only in-frame clones are kept and a portion is missing. In the table there are tens of thousands of clones, about 80% of which are singletons. This clonotype was sampled from an adult in good health and CMV-seronegative. Some clones in this sample may be carry-over from other donors' samples. Sample: memory CD4+ T cells from blood.

CDR3 in DNA: TGCAGCGTTGCCGGCGGGACAGGGTTTTCCTACGAGCAGTACTTC. This translates into CSVAGGTGFSYEQYF. The chain links TRBV29-1 to TRBJ2-7; 9 bases are shared with TRBD1. This CDR3 has 15 amino acids. Per the germline V gene, CDR1 is SQVTM and CDR2 is ANQGSEA. J lost 1 base, V lost 4 bases, and 8 bases had no gene match.